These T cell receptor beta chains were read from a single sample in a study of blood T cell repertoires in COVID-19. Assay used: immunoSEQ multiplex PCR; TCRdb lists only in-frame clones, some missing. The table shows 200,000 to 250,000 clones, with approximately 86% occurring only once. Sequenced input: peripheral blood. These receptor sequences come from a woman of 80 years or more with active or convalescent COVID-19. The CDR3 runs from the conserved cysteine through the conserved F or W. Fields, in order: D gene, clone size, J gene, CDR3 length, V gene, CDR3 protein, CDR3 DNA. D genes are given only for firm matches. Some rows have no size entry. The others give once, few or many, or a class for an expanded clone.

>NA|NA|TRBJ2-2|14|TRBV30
CAWSRTDNTGELFF
TGTGCCTGGAGTCGAACTGATAACACCGGGGAGCTGTTTTTT
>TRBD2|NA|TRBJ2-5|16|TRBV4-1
CASSQVPLAGEETQYF
TGCGCCAGCAGCCAAGTACCGCTAGCGGGGGAAGAGACCCAGTACTTC
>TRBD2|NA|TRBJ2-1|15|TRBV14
CASSLGTSGYNEQFF
TGTGCCAGCAGCCTTGGGACTAGCGGATACAATGAGCAGTTCTTC
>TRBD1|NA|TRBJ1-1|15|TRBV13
CASSKGTGFDTEAFF
TGTGCCAGCAGCAAAGGGACAGGTTTTGACACTGAAGCTTTCTTT
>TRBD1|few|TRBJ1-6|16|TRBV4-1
CASSLSLTGGQSPLHF
TGCGCCAGCAGCCTTTCTTTGACAGGGGGACAGTCACCCCTCCACTTT
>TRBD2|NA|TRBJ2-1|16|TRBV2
CASSPRAGEIYNEQFF
TGTGCCAGCAGCCCGAGGGCGGGAGAGATCTACAATGAGCAGTTCTTC
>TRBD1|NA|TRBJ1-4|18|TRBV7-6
CASSSQDRGREGNEKLFF
TGTGCCAGCAGCTCACAGGACAGGGGGCGAGAGGGAAACGAAAAACTGTTTTTT
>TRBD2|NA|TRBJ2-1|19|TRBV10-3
CAITRGRTSGTGSYNEQFF
TGTGCCATCACAAGGGGGCGGACTAGCGGGACCGGCTCCTACAATGAGCAGTTCTTC
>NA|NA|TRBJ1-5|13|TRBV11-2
CASSQAPHQPQHF
TGTGCCAGCAGCCAGGCCCCCCATCAGCCCCAGCATTTT
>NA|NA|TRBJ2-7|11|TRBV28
CASSLTYEQYF
TGTGCCAGCAGCCTTACTTACGAGCAGTACTTC
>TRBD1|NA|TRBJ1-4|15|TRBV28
CASSSRQGGSEKLFF
TGTGCCAGCAGTTCACGACAGGGGGGTAGTGAAAAACTGTTTTTT
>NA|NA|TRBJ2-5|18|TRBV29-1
CSVETVGVGAANQETQYF
TGCAGCGTTGAAACAGTAGGGGTGGGGGCCGCAAATCAAGAGACCCAGTACTTC
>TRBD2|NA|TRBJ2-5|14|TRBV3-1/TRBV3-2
CAAGLGGGQETQYF
TGTGCCGCGGGCTTAGGCGGGGGTCAAGAGACCCAGTACTTC
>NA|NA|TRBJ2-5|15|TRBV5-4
CASSKDATGSETQYF
TGTGCCAGCAGCAAAGACGCAACAGGGTCGGAGACCCAGTACTTC
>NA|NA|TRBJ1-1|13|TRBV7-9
CASSLDSNTEAFF
TGTGCCAGCAGCTTAGACAGTAACACTGAAGCTTTCTTT
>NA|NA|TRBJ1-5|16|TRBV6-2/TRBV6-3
CASSPDGQLQNQPQHF
TGTGCCAGCAGCCCTGACGGACAGCTCCAGAATCAGCCCCAGCATTTT
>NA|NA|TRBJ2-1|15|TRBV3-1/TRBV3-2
CASSQVDSSYNEQFF
TGTGCCAGCAGCCAAGTCGATAGCTCCTACAATGAGCAGTTCTTC
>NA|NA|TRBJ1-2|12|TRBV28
CASSARDYGYTF
TGTGCCAGCAGTGCGAGGGACTATGGCTACACCTTC
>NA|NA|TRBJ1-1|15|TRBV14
CASSQPSIHRAEAFF
TGTGCCAGCAGCCAACCATCCATACACAGGGCTGAAGCTTTCTTT
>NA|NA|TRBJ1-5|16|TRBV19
CASSIAAGWGNQPQHF
TGTGCCAGTAGTATAGCGGCAGGTTGGGGCAATCAGCCCCAGCATTTT
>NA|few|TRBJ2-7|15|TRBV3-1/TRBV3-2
CASSQARASAGEQYF
TGTGCCAGCAGCCAAGCCAGGGCGTCGGCTGGCGAGCAGTACTTC
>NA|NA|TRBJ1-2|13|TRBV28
CASSSPGNYGYTF
TGTGCCAGCAGTTCCCCAGGGAACTATGGCTACACCTTC
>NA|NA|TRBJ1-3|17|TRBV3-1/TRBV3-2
CASSQDRGHHSGNTIYF
TGTGCCAGCAGCCAAGATAGGGGACACCACTCTGGAAACACCATATATTTT
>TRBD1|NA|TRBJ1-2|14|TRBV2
CASRRTGDNYGYTF
TGTGCCAGCAGGCGGACAGGGGATAACTATGGCTACACCTTC
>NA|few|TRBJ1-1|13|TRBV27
CASSLGPDTEAFF
TGTGCCAGCAGTTTGGGGCCGGACACTGAAGCTTTCTTT
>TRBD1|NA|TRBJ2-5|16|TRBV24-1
CATSDRQGADQETQYF
TGTGCCACCAGTGATCGTCAGGGGGCAGATCAAGAGACCCAGTACTTC
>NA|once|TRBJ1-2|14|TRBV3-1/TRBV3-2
CASSQAPVNDGYTF
TGTGCCAGCAGCCAAGCACCGGTTAATGATGGCTACACCTTC
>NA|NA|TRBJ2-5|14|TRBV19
CATATAWQEETQYF
TGTGCCACCGCCACCGCCTGGCAGGAAGAGACCCAGTACTTC
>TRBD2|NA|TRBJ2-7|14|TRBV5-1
CASSFRLAGNEQYF
TGCGCCAGCAGCTTCCGACTAGCGGGTAACGAGCAGTACTTC